The 15 T cell receptor beta chains presented below share a single source sample, sequenced in a study of T-cell memory formation after mild COVID-19. Using its own MiXCR run on the 5' RACE reads, TCRdb lists one record per CDR3 protein. The data hold about 600,000 distinct CDR3 sequences, with roughly 21% observed a single time. The sequencing input was PBMCs or a T cell subset sorted from them (not recorded which). The receptors come from an adult woman who had mild COVID-19 (a few samples of this study predate the infection). Cell type and time point are not known.

This clonotype was detected a few times. This chain uses TRBV2 with TRBJ1-1, with D perhaps TRBD1 (5 bases). The CDR3 is made up of 15 amino acids. V was pared by 3 bases and J by 2 bases, with 13 bases between. Germline loops: CDR1 SNHLY, CDR2 FYNNEI. CDR3 protein: CASSDWVGQNTEAFF. The CDR3 region has the DNA TGTGCCAGCAGTGACTGGGTGGGGCAAAACACTGAAGCTTTCTTT.

CDR3 loop: CASRHLAGGPNTGELFF. For the CDR3, the DNA is TGTGCCAGCAGACACTTAGCGGGAGGGCCGAACACCGGGGAGCTGTTTTTT. J is TRBJ2-2 and V is TRBV6-6; 11 bases are shared with TRBD2. The V and J ends lost 6 bases and 0 bases, in that order; junction bases with no gene match: 6. Germline loops: CDR1 MNHNY, CDR2 SVGAGI (reference sequence). The CDR3 has 17 residues.

The chain links TRBV5-4 to TRBJ1-1, with TRBD1 matching 9 bases. CDR3 size: 15 residues. With V trimmed by 4 bases and J by 3 bases, 7 bases remained unmatched. Germline CDR1 SGHNT, CDR2 YYREEE (reference sequence). In DNA form, the CDR3 reads TGTGCCAGCAGCGGAACGGGACAGGGAGACACTGAAGCTTTCTTT. Protein product: CASSGTGQGDTEAFF.

The genes are TRBV7-2 and TRBJ1-2; TRBD1 is a possible D gene (5 bases). The CDR3 covers 14 residues. Germline CDR1 and CDR2: SGHTA and FQGNSA. Trimming removed 2 bases from V and 8 bases from J, with 15 bases in between. CDR3 sequence: CASSLRRGQGGYTF. The CDR3 DNA sequence: TGTGCCAGCAGCTTAAGGCGGGGCCAGGGAGGCTACACCTTC.

J is TRBJ2-3 and V is TRBV2; 8 bases fit TRBD2. The CDR3 covers 12 residues. Germline CDR1 SNHLY, CDR2 FYNNEI. With 6 bases clipped from V and 5 bases from J, the junction kept 1 base outside the gene matches. CDR3 residues: CASRAGVDTQYF. CDR3 nucleotide sequence: TGTGCCAGCAGAGCGGGGGTAGATACGCAGTATTTT.

This clonotype was detected a few times. This rearrangement joins TRBV15 to TRBJ1-1; no firm D call. The germline V gene has CDR1 LNHNV and CDR2 YYDKDF (reference sequence). Between the trimmed V and J ends, which lost 3 bases and 8 bases, there was a span of 16 bases. The CDR3 length is 14 residues. CDR3 loop: CATSRYQAVGEAFF. In DNA form, the CDR3 reads TGTGCCACCAGCAGGTACCAGGCGGTAGGCGAAGCTTTCTTT.

This clonotype turned up a few times. The chain joins TRBV27 to TRBJ2-5; TRBD2 matches at 10 bases. CDR3 size: 15 residues. Germline V lookup: CDR1 MNHEY, CDR2 SMNVEV (reference sequence). The V segment lost 0 bases and the J segment 5 bases; nucleotides outside the gene matches: 3. CDR3: CASSLSETSGETQYF. CDR3 DNA sequence: TGTGCCAGCAGTTTATCCGAGACTAGCGGGGAGACCCAGTACTTC.

Turning to this clonotype: Mismatch with germline at one junction end may stem from a read error. This sequence joins TRBV20-1 and TRBJ2-5, with D possibly matching TRBD2 (5 bases). In germline, CDR1 is DFQATT, CDR2 SNEGSKA (reference sequence). The CDR3 sequence is 14 residues long. The CDR3 is CSVTDPPWGETKYF. In DNA, the CDR3 is TGCAGTGTAACTGACCCACCCTGGGGAGAGACCAAGTACTTC.

This clonotype showed up just a few times. One junction end disagrees with the germline gene, perhaps due to a read error. The V and J genes are TRBV5-6 and TRBJ2-5; TRBD2 is a possible D gene (7 bases). CDR3 length: 16 residues. The germline gives CDR1 SGHDT, CDR2 YYEEEE. CDR3 DNA sequence: TGTGCCAGCAGCTTGCCGGGGGGCGGGGGTCAAGTGACCCAGTACTTC. Its protein product is CASSLPGGGGQVTQYF.

In its sample, this clonotype was seen once. The V and J genes are TRBV6-2 or TRBV6-3 and TRBJ2-2, with unresolved D. Germline V gives CDR1 MNHEY, CDR2 SVGEGT. V shed 6 bases and J shed 3 bases, with 14 bases lying between them. The CDR3 spans 15 residues. CDR3 sequence reads: CASSTGGLDTGELFF. CDR3 coding DNA: TGTGCCAGCAGCACGGGTGGGCTCGACACCGGGGAGCTGTTTTTT.

The J gene is TRBJ2-7, the V gene TRBV11-1; tentatively, D is TRBD2 (5 bases). The V gene's germline CDR1 is SGHAT and CDR2 FQDESV (reference sequence). CDR3 size: 14 residues. The germline V and J ends were trimmed by 5 bases and 6 bases, with 17 bases remaining between them. The chain's CDR3 is CASSKEQRSFEQYF. The CDR3 DNA follows: TGTGCCAGCAGCAAGGAGCAGCGGTCTTTCGAGCAGTACTTC.

This clonotype was counted a few times. J is TRBJ2-1 and V is TRBV7-9; 13 bases are shared with TRBD2. Unmatched junction bases numbered 11, after V lost 5 bases and J lost 7 bases. Germline loops: CDR1 SEHNR, CDR2 FQNEAQ (reference sequence). The CDR3 covers 17 residues. CDR3 sequence: CASSPPLGTSGENEQFF. As DNA, the CDR3 is TGTGCCAGCAGCCCGCCCCTTGGGACTAGCGGGGAAAATGAGCAGTTCTTC.

This clonotype was recorded a few times. V usage is TRBV3-1 and J usage is TRBJ2-7; weak D call: TRBD1 (6 bases). Germline CDR1 LGHDT, CDR2 YNNKEL (reference sequence). V was pared by 3 bases and J by 2 bases, with 14 bases between. The CDR3 totals 15 residues. The CDR3 protein is CASSHLDRIAYEQYF. CDR3 coding DNA: TGTGCCAGCAGCCATTTAGACAGGATTGCCTACGAGCAGTACTTC.

This chain links TRBV24-1 with TRBJ2-1; TRBD2 matches at 15 bases. The CDR3 is 17 residues long. V lost 3 bases to trimming and J lost 10 bases; unmatched junction nucleotides: 9. CDR1 is KGHDR and CDR2 is SFDVKD in the germline V gene. The DNA of the CDR3 is TGTGCCACCAGTGATCTGGGACTAGCGGGGGGCCGTGTCGAGCAGTTCTTC. Its protein is CATSDLGLAGGRVEQFF.

Comment on this clonotype: A much larger clone sits a single nucleotide away, making a read error possible. The chain links TRBV18 to TRBJ2-7; a weak D match, TRBD1 (6 bases). This CDR3 has 14 residues. V lost 1 base and J 3 bases, leaving 10 bases between the germline ends. Germline V gene data show CDR1 as KGHSH and CDR2 as LQKENI. CDR3 nucleotide sequence: TGTGCCAGCTCACCACGTCAGGGACACTACGAGCAGTACTTC. It codes for CASSPRQGHYEQYF. Looking up the rest from reference TRBV18 and TRBJ2-7 gives the full variable domain: NAGVMQNPRHLVRRRGQEARLRCSPMKGHSHVYWYRQLPEEGLKFMVYLQKENIIDESGMPKERFSAEFPKEGPSILRIQQVVRGDSAAYFCASSPRQGHYEQYFGPGTRLTVT.